This T cell receptor beta chain stems from a study of blood T cell repertoires in COVID-19 (dated by TCRdb to about 2020). At the level of the whole study: Collaborator samples came from the United States, Italy and Spain and covered acute and convalescent phases of COVID-19. The repertoires were released in a freely available public database intended as a resource for research on the immune response to SARS-CoV-2. The sample metadata nearly always contained a de-identified subject ID, COVID-19 status, age in years and sex. The samples were drawn from two sources: the first 160 participants of the ongoing ImmuneRACE study, and over 950 subjects contributed by 6 global collaborators. The dataset comprised deeply sampled blood TCRbeta repertoires from subjects exposed to, actively infected with, or recovered from COVID-19. Where HLA class I and class II types were available, the types were taken from metadata supplied by the sample provider, not from assay-based typing. The material from the prospective study consisted of cDNA or gDNA derived from T cells, B-cell-depleted T cells, or PBMCs. Here is what the overall study found, with its caveats: How much clinical and demographic metadata was included differed by source and by participant, and the metadata was provided uncurated.

The immunoSEQ Assay, a bias-controlled multiplex PCR, was used to amplify TCRbeta CDR3 regions from genomic DNA. Concerning the study's data processing: Nucleated cell counts per sample were estimated from amplification of reference gene primers within the assay. Sequence reads were collapsed and filtered to measure the absolute abundance of every unique TCRbeta CDR3 rearrangement. For each sample, productive Simpson clonality was calculated as the square root of Simpson's diversity index across productive rearrangements. In its TCRdb copy, this immuneACCESS table keeps in-frame sequences only and misses some clones. Where compared with another copy, unresolved V genes explain less than half of these, and the others have no known cause. V and J calls plus clone size are reproduced from that table; the DNA served to infer D and trimming. Counted in this sample were approximately 230,000 clones; 86% of them appeared once. The ten largest clones capture 2% to 2.5% of the sample.

Details on this clone: Which antigen it targets is not known. No base qualities exist here, and no much larger clone lies one base off it.

Reading from cysteine to phenylalanine, the CDR3 counts 17 amino acids. CDR3 DNA only is kept here, 51 bases in frame from base 1. CDR1 SGHAT and CDR2 FQNNGV are derived from the germline V gene. V and J are trimmed by 2 bases and 7 bases, and the gene matches miss 12 bases of the junction. Samples from volunteer blood donors who had recovered from COVID-19 were contributed by a second Seattle source. The collaborating institutions used their own protocols to collect whole blood in K2EDTA tubes. Collaborator samples were shipped for TCRbeta analysis as frozen whole blood, isolated PBMCs, or DNA extracted from either sample type.

The sequence links TRBV11-2 to TRBJ1-3, and 9 junctional nucleotides match TRBD1. The sample was peripheral blood. The sequence derives from a man aged 25 to 45 who had recovered from COVID-19. The DNA sequence is given as TGTGCCAGCAGCTTATCGGGACAGGGAACATTTTGGAACACCATATATTTT. It specifies CASSLSGQGTFWNTIYF.